Below are 18 T cell receptor beta chains sequenced from a single sample in a study of control samples from healthy donors and cancer patients. The assay was immunoSEQ multiplex PCR, and TCRdb's table has in-frame clones only and misses some. The sample contains about 190,000 clones, approximately 91% of which appear only once. The material sequenced was blood. Receptors originate from a man younger than 40 in good health.

The DNA of the CDR3 is TGCGCCAGCAGCCAAGATGGGGGTTCCTACAATGAGCAGTTCTTC. This sequence encodes CASSQDGGSYNEQFF. This chain connects TRBV4-1 to TRBJ2-1; D is tentatively TRBD1 or TRBD2 (5 bases each). Germline V gene lookup returns CDR1 MGHRA and CDR2 YSYEKL. The CDR3 sequence is 15 residues long. The V and J ends lost 0 bases and 1 base respectively, with 7 bases between them.

This clone has only a few counts. This chain uses TRBV30 with TRBJ1-4, with D possibly TRBD1 on 6 matching bases. Germline V CDR1 and CDR2: GTSNPN, SVGIG (reference sequence). The CDR3 covers 14 residues. Deletions cut 5 bases from V and 7 bases from J, with 17 bases between. In DNA form, the CDR3 reads TGTGCCTGGGGACGTACAGGGTCGGTTGAAAAACTGTTTTTT. This encodes CAWGRTGSVEKLFF.

The V gene is TRBV4-1, the J gene TRBJ1-6; D unresolved. The V end lost 1 base, the J end lost 10 bases, and 17 bases lay between the germline ends. In germline, CDR1 is MGHRA, CDR2 YSYEKL. This CDR3 comprises 16 residues. CDR3 in amino acids: CASSQGGPGVGSPLHF. CDR3 DNA sequence: TGCGCCAGCAGCCAAGGAGGGCCGGGCGTGGGATCACCCCTCCACTTT.

The V call is TRBV2, the J call TRBJ1-1; D is undetermined. The ends were cut back, 6 bases at V and 0 bases at J, with 8 bases in the middle. This CDR3 comprises 13 residues. From germline, CDR1 is SNHLY and CDR2 FYNNEI. The CDR3 protein is CASRPTVNTEAFF. In DNA, the CDR3 is TGTGCCAGCAGGCCCACAGTGAACACTGAAGCTTTCTTT.

This chain connects TRBV18 to TRBJ2-7; weak D call: TRBD1 (5 bases). V was cut by 1 base and J by 2 bases, with 9 bases left in between. Germline V CDR1 and CDR2: KGHSH, LQKENI. CDR3 length: 14 residues. In DNA, the CDR3 is TGTGCCAGCTCACCACGGCAAGGGGCCTACGAGCAGTACTTC. Amino acids: CASSPRQGAYEQYF.

The chain links TRBV19 to TRBJ1-3, with no clear D. The V gene lost 7 bases and the J gene lost 4 bases, with 14 bases spanning the gap. Per the germline V gene, CDR1 is LNHDA and CDR2 is SQIVND (reference sequence). The CDR3 is made up of 14 amino acids. CDR3 nucleotide sequence: TGTGCCAGTAACCCGGGGATGATCGGAAACACCATATATTTT. Protein: CASNPGMIGNTIYF.

This rearrangement joins TRBV20-1 to TRBJ2-3; the D is unclear. CDR1 is DFQATT, CDR2 SNEGSKA, per germline (reference sequence). Trimming pared 7 bases from V and 2 bases from J, leaving 7 bases between. There are 11 residues in the CDR3. DNA for the CDR3: TGCAGTGTTTCTCCCACAGATACGCAGTATTTT. This gives the protein CSVSPTDTQYF.

The genes are TRBV18 and TRBJ2-7; D is uncertain. The CDR3 runs to 14 residues. CDR1 is KGHSH, CDR2 LQKENI, per germline. V lost 3 bases and J lost 1, with 10 bases in between. CDR3 nucleotide sequence: TGTGCCAGCTCACCGCTCGACACTTCCTACGAGCAGTACTTC. This sequence encodes CASSPLDTSYEQYF. The whole variable domain, remainder taken from reference TRBV18 and TRBJ2-7, is NAGVMQNPRHLVRRRGQEARLRCSPMKGHSHVYWYRQLPEEGLKFMVYLQKENIIDESGMPKERFSAEFPKEGPSILRIQQVVRGDSAAYFCASSPLDTSYEQYFGPGTRLTVT.

The chain combines TRBV6-1 with TRBJ2-3; TRBD1 is a possible D gene (6 bases). The CDR3 runs 16 residues. Germline V lookup: CDR1 MNHNS, CDR2 SASEGT. Trimming stripped 0 bases from V and 5 bases from J, with 15 bases between. The CDR3 nucleotides are TGTGCCAGCAGTGAAGCGATGGGACAACGGCTAGATACGCAGTATTTT. The encoded protein is CASSEAMGQRLDTQYF.

This sequence joins TRBV14 and TRBJ2-4; 7 positions match TRBD1. Germline V gives CDR1 SGHDN, CDR2 FVKESK. This CDR3 is built from 13 residues. The ends lost 6 bases at V and 5 bases at J; junction bases unmatched: 4. The DNA of the CDR3 is TGTGCCAGCAGTTTGGGGACAGAAAACATTCAGTACTTC. This encodes CASSLGTENIQYF. Full variable domain (remainder filled in from reference TRBV14 and TRBJ2-4): EAGVTQFPSHSVIEKGQTVTLRCDPISGHDNLYWYRRVMGKEIKFLLHFVKESKQDESGMPNNRFLAERTGGTYSTLKVQPAELEDSGVYFCASSLGTENIQYFGAGTRLSVL.

The chain joins TRBV5-5 to TRBJ1-4, with D unclear. V lost 1 base and J 4 bases, leaving 11 bases between the germline ends. Germline CDR1 is SGHKS and CDR2 is YYEKEE (reference sequence). There are 15 residues in the CDR3. In DNA form, the CDR3 reads TGTGCCAGCAGCTTGACCCGGGCCGATAATGAAAAACTGTTTTTT. Protein product: CASSLTRADNEKLFF.

This sequence joins TRBV9 and TRBJ1-1, with no clear D. V lost 4 bases and J 1 base, leaving 20 bases between the germline ends. Germline values: CDR1 SGDLS, CDR2 YYNGEE. The CDR3 extends over 17 amino acids. Here the CDR3 DNA reads TGTGCCAGCAGCACCCGACCTCCTACCTACTCGAACACTGAAGCTTTCTTT. This sequence encodes CASSTRPPTYSNTEAFF.

The rearrangement links TRBV27 to TRBJ1-1; the D gene is possibly TRBD1 (5 bases). The germline V and J ends were trimmed by 2 bases and 3 bases, with 19 bases remaining between them. The germline gives CDR1 MNHEY, CDR2 SMNVEV (reference sequence). CDR3 size: 17 residues. CDR3 sequence reads: CASSLGGWRVSDTEAFF. For the CDR3, the DNA is TGTGCCAGCAGTTTAGGGGGGTGGAGGGTTTCGGACACTGAAGCTTTCTTT.

This clone was found a few times. The chain couples TRBV10-1 to TRBJ2-7, with D uncertain. Germline V lookup: CDR1 WNHNN, CDR2 SYGVQD (reference sequence). Trimming pared 6 bases from V and 0 bases from J, leaving 12 bases between. This CDR3 is built from 14 residues. Here the CDR3 reads CASSETPSSYEQYF. CDR3 in DNA: TGCGCCAGCAGCGAGACCCCCTCCTCCTACGAGCAGTACTTC.

In this sample, this clone turned up once. The gene calls are TRBV29-1 and TRBJ1-1; D not resolved. V was trimmed by 2 bases and J by 6 bases, leaving 10 bases between them. CDR1 is SQVTM and CDR2 is ANQGSEA in the germline V gene. The CDR3 totals 12 residues. The CDR3: CSVERDTAEAFF. The CDR3 region has the DNA TGCAGCGTTGAAAGGGATACGGCTGAAGCTTTCTTT.

The V call is TRBV3-1 (or the pseudogene TRBV3-2), the J call TRBJ1-5, with TRBD1 as a possible D gene (6 bases). Germline V gene sequence: CDR1 LGHDT, CDR2 YNNKEL (reference sequence). Trimming removed 0 bases from V and 5 bases from J, with 8 bases in between. This CDR3 has 14 residues. As DNA, the CDR3 is TGTGCCAGCAGCCAAGACAGGGGATATCAGCCCCAGCATTTT. Protein sequence: CASSQDRGYQPQHF.

The chain joins TRBV28 to TRBJ1-5; 9 bases map to TRBD1. V dropped 6 bases and J dropped 7; count of bases not matched to a gene: 13. The germline gives CDR1 MDHEN, CDR2 SYDVKM. The CDR3 sequence is 16 residues long. The DNA of the CDR3 is TGTGCCAGCAGCCTATTCGGACAGGGGAGTAGCCAGCCCCAGCATTTT. It specifies CASSLFGQGSSQPQHF.

To note about this clone: Different DNA sequences within this sample yield the same CDR3. V and J are TRBV18 and TRBJ2-2; D is ambiguous. Trimming shortened V by 3 bases and J by 2 bases, and 4 bases separated the two germline ends. The germline CDR1 and CDR2 sequences are KGHSH and LQKENI. The CDR3 loop spans 13 amino acids. Written as DNA, the CDR3 is TGTGCCAGCTCACCTCAAAACACCGGGGAGCTGTTTTTT. This gives the protein CASSPQNTGELFF.